The 6 T cell receptor beta chains reported below all come from one sample, sequenced in a study of PD-1 blockade in classical Hodgkin lymphoma. This sample's time point: cycle 4 day 1 (C4D1), after 6 weeks of nivolumab. Each patient relapsed following autologous stem cell transplantation, and prior brentuximab vedotin exposure differed. Measured with immunoSEQ multiplex PCR; TCRdb has only the in-frame clones, and not every one. The sample has some 45,000 clones; about three quarters are singletons. The sample consisted of peripheral blood mononuclear cells (PBMCs), taken before the fourth cycle of nivolumab. Every receptor here comes from a human donor with classical Hodgkin lymphoma.

A single count supports this clone. The chain recombines TRBV13 with TRBJ2-4; D gene ambiguous. The CDR3 extends over 15 amino acids. Trimming shortened V by 3 bases and J by 0 bases, and 9 bases separated the two germline ends. The V gene's germline CDR1 is PRHDT and CDR2 FYEKMQ (reference sequence). CDR3 DNA sequence: TGTGCCAGCAGCTTGGGCGGATTAGCCAAAAACATTCAGTACTTC. It yields the protein CASSLGGLAKNIQYF.

The table lists this clone with a count of one. The V and J genes are TRBV30 and TRBJ1-6, with 8 bases that match TRBD1. This CDR3 is built from 17 residues. Looked up from germline, CDR1 is GTSNPN and CDR2 is SVGIG (reference sequence). V was pared by 0 bases and J by 7 bases, with 11 bases of the junction left unmatched. The CDR3 coding sequence is TGTGCCTGGAGTGTATTCTATTCGGACAGGGCCAATTCACCCCTCCACTTT. Translated: CAWSVFYSDRANSPLHF.

This chain uses TRBV11-3 with TRBJ2-7; TRBD1 matches at 7 bases. Germline CDR1 and CDR2: SGHNT and YENEEA. This CDR3 has 15 amino acids. V lost 5 bases to trimming and J lost 3 bases; unmatched junction nucleotides: 10. CDR3 residues: CASSLQGTDGYEQYF. CDR3 in DNA: TGTGCCAGCAGCCTACAAGGGACAGACGGCTACGAGCAGTACTTC.

V and J are TRBV6-5 and TRBJ1-3, with D possibly TRBD1 on 5 matching bases. Germline CDR1 and CDR2: MNHEY and SVGAGI. The length of the CDR3 is 15 residues. V lost 6 bases and J lost 0, with 12 bases in between. The CDR3 spells CASSRGPSSGNTIYF. For the CDR3, the DNA is TGTGCCAGCAGCCGGGGACCGAGCTCTGGAAACACCATATATTTT.

The J gene is TRBJ1-2, the V gene TRBV19; TRBD1 agrees at 7 bases. V was clipped by 8 bases and J by 4 bases; unmatched bases: 10. The germline gives CDR1 LNHDA, CDR2 SQIVND (reference sequence). The CDR3 covers 14 residues. As DNA, the CDR3 is TGTGCCAGTTCCCGAGAGGGACAGCTCTATGGCTACACCTTC. Protein sequence: CASSREGQLYGYTF.

The chain combines TRBV4-2 with TRBJ2-3; 10 bases map to TRBD2. Looked up from germline, CDR1 is LGHNA and CDR2 is YNFKEQ. J was trimmed by 5 bases and V by 4 bases; bases with no gene match: 6. This CDR3 comprises 15 residues. CDR3 sequence reads: CASSPAGGLIDTQYF. CDR3 DNA sequence: TGTGCCAGCAGCCCAGCGGGGGGGCTGATAGATACGCAGTATTTT.